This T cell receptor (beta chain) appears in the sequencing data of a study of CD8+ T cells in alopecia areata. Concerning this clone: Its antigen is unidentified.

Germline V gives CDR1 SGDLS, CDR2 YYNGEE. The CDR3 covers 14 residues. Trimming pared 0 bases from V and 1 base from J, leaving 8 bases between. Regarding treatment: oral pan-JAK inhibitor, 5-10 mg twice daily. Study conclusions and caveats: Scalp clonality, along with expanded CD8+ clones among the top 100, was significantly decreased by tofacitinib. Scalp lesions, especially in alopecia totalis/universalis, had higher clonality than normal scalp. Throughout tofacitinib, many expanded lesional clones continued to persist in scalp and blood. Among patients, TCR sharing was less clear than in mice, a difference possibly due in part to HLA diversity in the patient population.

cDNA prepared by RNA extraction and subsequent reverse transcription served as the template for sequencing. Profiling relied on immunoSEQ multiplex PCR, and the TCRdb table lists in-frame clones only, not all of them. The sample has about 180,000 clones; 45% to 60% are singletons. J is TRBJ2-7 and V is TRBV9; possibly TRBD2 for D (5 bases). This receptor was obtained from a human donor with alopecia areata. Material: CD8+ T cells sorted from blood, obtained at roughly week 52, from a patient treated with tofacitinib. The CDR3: CASSVGRGSYEQYF. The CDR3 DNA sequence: TGTGCCAGCAGCGTAGGGAGAGGGTCCTACGAGCAGTACTTC.